Listed below are T cell receptor beta chains from one sample, sequenced in a study of blood T cells in healthy people across ages. TCRdb ran MiXCR on the 5' RACE reads and lists one entry per CDR3 protein. Of around 1,900,000 distinct CDR3 sequences detected, about 39% appear once; the ten largest clones hold roughly 24%. Material for sequencing was blood. The receptor source for this set is a human donor in good health. The CDR3 runs from the conserved cysteine through the conserved F or W. A D gene is named only where the DNA matches it firmly. Part of the rows lack a size; the others show once, few, many or a class for expanded clones.

d_call	clone_size	v_call	j_call	cdr3_aa	cdr3_nt
TRBD2	.	TRBV6-5	TRBJ2-3	CASSLTRGGLLDTQYF	TGTGCCAGCAGTTTAACGCGGGGGGGCCTCTTAGATACGCAGTATTTT
.	once	TRBV5-1	TRBJ2-6	CASSPQGVLSGANVLTF	TGCGCCAGCAGCCCGCAGGGAGTTCTCTCTGGGGCCAACGTCCTGACTTTC
TRBD1	few	TRBV10-3	TRBJ2-4	CATGGQGDIQYF	TGTGCCACCGGGGGACAGGGGGACATTCAGTACTTC
TRBD2	.	TRBV12-3/TRBV12-4	TRBJ2-3	CASSFPRAVAGGPLIYTQYF	TGTGCCAGCAGTTTCCCGCGGGCGGTAGCGGGGGGGCCCCTTATCTATACGCAGTATTTT
.	.	TRBV29-1	TRBJ2-5	CSVATDLPGETQYF	TGCAGCGTCGCGACTGATCTGCCAGGGGAGACCCAGTACTTC
TRBD1	.	TRBV12-3/TRBV12-4	TRBJ2-1	CASRLSGQGVFYNEQFF	TGTGCCAGCAGGCTCTCGGGACAGGGGGTGTTCTACAATGAGCAGTTCTTC
.	.	TRBV6-1	TRBJ1-4	CASSEWYEKLFF	TGTGCCAGCAGTGAATGGTACGAAAAACTGTTTTTT
.	few	TRBV9	TRBJ1-2	CASSVSVNGRDYGYTF	TGTGCCAGCAGCGTAAGCGTTAACGGTAGGGACTATGGCTACACCTTC
TRBD1	.	TRBV5-1	TRBJ1-2	CASSSGQGDKGYTF	TGCGCCAGCAGCTCTGGACAGGGGGATAAAGGCTACACCTTC
TRBD1	.	TRBV28	TRBJ1-6	CASSGQGRSYNSPLHF	TGTGCCAGCAGTGGACAGGGGCGCTCCTATAATTCACCCCTCCACTTT
TRBD1	.	TRBV28	TRBJ2-2	CASSLSGTGITGELFF	TGTGCCAGCAGTTTGTCCGGGACAGGGATCACCGGGGAGCTGTTTTTT
TRBD1	.	TRBV7-9	TRBJ1-2	CASSTAFRDRGFYGYTF	TGTGCCAGCAGCACCGCCTTCCGGGACAGGGGATTCTATGGCTACACCTTC
TRBD2	.	TRBV12-3/TRBV12-4	TRBJ2-1	CASSFGLAGINEQFF	TGTGCCAGCAGTTTCGGACTAGCGGGGATCAATGAGCAGTTCTTC
.	.	TRBV7-2	TRBJ1-1	CASSSTHQNTEAFF	TGTGCCAGCAGCTCCACACACCAGAACACTGAAGCTTTCTTT
.	many	TRBV4-1	TRBJ2-3	CASSQGLRGDTQYF	TGCGCCAGCAGCCAAGGTCTCAGGGGAGATACGCAGTATTTT
TRBD1	.	TRBV29-1	TRBJ1-2	CSVEMDRTSYGYTF	TGCAGCGTTGAGATGGACAGGACCTCCTATGGCTACACCTTC
.	once	TRBV11-2	TRBJ2-5	CASSALTGRTGTQYF	TGTGCCAGCAGCGCATTGACAGGTCGCACAGGGACCCAGTACTTC
.	few	TRBV7-2	TRBJ1-5	CASSLGVGWQPQHF	TGTGCCAGCAGCTTAGGTGTGGGTTGGCAGCCCCAGCATTTT
.	.	TRBV5-5	TRBJ1-2	CASSATGQGSYDYTF	TGTGCCAGCAGCGCCACGGGGCAGGGCTCCTATGACTACACCTTC
.	few	TRBV10-3	TRBJ2-1	CAITSDSSYNEQFF	TGTGCCATCACCTCGGACAGCTCCTACAATGAGCAGTTCTTC
.	few	TRBV6-5	TRBJ1-1	CASSLKVNTEAFF	TGTGCCAGCAGTTTAAAGGTGAACACTGAAGCTTTCTTT
TRBD1	few	TRBV7-2	TRBJ1-6	CASSPRTGGDSPLHF	TGTGCCAGCAGCCCAAGGACAGGGGGCGATTCACCCCTCCACTTT
.	few	TRBV6-5	TRBJ1-2	CASSRLGEADGYTF	TGTGCCAGCAGCCGACTGGGGGAAGCCGATGGCTACACCTTC
.	few	TRBV7-3	TRBJ2-3	CASSSLVTDTQYF	TGTGCCAGCAGCTCCTTGGTCACAGATACGCAGTATTTT
.	.	TRBV27	TRBJ2-5	CASRPGTRRATQYF	TGTGCCAGCAGGCCGGGGACGAGACGGGCGACCCAGTACTTC
.	few	TRBV5-1	TRBJ1-2	CASSLGLAREGYTF	TGCGCCAGCAGCTTGGGGCTCGCACGGGAAGGCTACACCTTC
TRBD2	.	TRBV5-1	TRBJ2-7	CASSLAGTSGGYEQYF	TGCGCCAGCAGCTTGGCCGGGACTAGCGGGGGGTACGAGCAGTACTTC
.	.	TRBV7-9	TRBJ1-5	CASSSPGPQHF	TGTGCCAGCAGCTCACCGGGCCCACAGCATTTT
.	.	TRBV7-2	TRBJ1-2	CASSLAWSNYGYTF	TGTGCCAGCAGCTTAGCATGGTCCAACTATGGCTACACCTTC
.	.	TRBV2	TRBJ2-5	CASSSPQSYQETQYF	TGTGCCAGCAGTTCCCCCCAAAGCTACCAAGAGACCCAGTACTTC
.	few	TRBV6-5	TRBJ1-2	CASRSDYRVDGYTF	TGTGCCAGCAGAAGCGACTACAGGGTTGACGGCTACACCTTC
TRBD2	.	TRBV28	TRBJ2-7	CASSWTFVSGGSSYEQYF	TGTGCCAGCAGTTGGACTTTCGTGTCGGGGGGATCGTCCTACGAGCAGTACTTC
.	.	TRBV20-1	TRBJ2-1	CSARRGGSNEQFF	TGCAGTGCTAGGAGGGGGGGCTCGAATGAGCAGTTCTTC
TRBD1	.	TRBV7-4	TRBJ2-7	CASSFPRDRTYEQYF	TGTGCCAGCAGCTTCCCCCGGGACAGAACCTACGAGCAGTACTTC
.	few	TRBV4-2	TRBJ1-1	CASSQELGNRNTEAFF	TGTGCCAGCAGCCAAGAACTGGGCAACCGGAACACTGAAGCTTTCTTT
TRBD2	few	TRBV12-3/TRBV12-4	TRBJ2-1	CASMGSGGVNEQFF	TGTGCCAGCATGGGTTCGGGAGGGGTCAATGAGCAGTTCTTC
.	.	TRBV18	TRBJ2-6	CASSPITSSGANVLTF	TGTGCCAGCTCCCCTATCACATCCTCTGGGGCCAACGTCCTGACTTTC
.	.	TRBV30	TRBJ1-2	CAWSVGLGTF	.
.	.	TRBV4-3	TRBJ1-3	CASSQDPDLGNTIYF	TGCGCCAGCAGCCAAGACCCGGACCTCGGAAACACCATATATTTT
TRBD1	.	TRBV6-1	TRBJ2-7	CASSLKGTGTGSYEQYF	TGTGCCAGCAGTTTGAAGGGTACCGGGACAGGGAGCTACGAGCAGTACTTC
.	.	TRBV6-5	TRBJ1-6	CASSWGSGSGSPLHF	TGTGCCAGCAGTTGGGGGTCGGGGTCGGGATCACCCCTCCACTTT
TRBD2	many	TRBV6-4	TRBJ2-1	CASSAQGGSDEQFF	TGTGCCAGCAGCGCCCAGGGAGGGTCAGATGAGCAGTTCTTC
.	.	TRBV7-2	TRBJ1-5	CASSSPGFNQPQHF	TGTGCCAGCAGCTCTCCGGGATTTAATCAGCCCCAGCATTTT
.	.	TRBV7-2	TRBJ1-6	CASSSALQGVRSPLHF	TGTGCCAGCAGCTCCGCCTTGCAAGGGGTCCGTTCACCCCTCCACTTT
.	few	TRBV7-9	TRBJ1-1	CASSSLGADTEAFF	TGTGCCAGCAGCTCTCTCGGGGCGGACACTGAAGCTTTCTTT
.	few	TRBV6-2/TRBV6-3	TRBJ2-4	CASSSVRNIQYF	TGTGCCAGCAGCTCCGTCCGCAACATTCAGTACTTC
.	.	TRBV29-1	TRBJ1-2	CSVSGQLTPYGYTF	TGCAGCGTTAGCGGACAGCTGACTCCTTATGGCTACACCTTC
.	.	TRBV6-6	TRBJ2-5	CASRPTSLVGETQYF	TGTGCCAGCAGACCGACTAGTTTGGTCGGGGAGACCCAGTACTTC
.	.	TRBV20-1	TRBJ1-6	CSARVGTENSPRHF	TGCAGTGCTAGAGTCGGGACCGAGAATTCACCCCGCCACTTT
.	.	TRBV18	TRBJ2-3	CASSPLSGDTQYF	TGTGCCAGCTCACCACTCAGCGGAGATACGCAGTATTTT
.	few	TRBV12-3/TRBV12-4	TRBJ2-7	CASRKGTGVSYEQYF	TGTGCCAGCAGGAAGGGAACGGGAGTCTCCTACGAGCAGTACTTC
.	.	TRBV7-2	TRBJ2-1	CASSPSPSYNEQFF	TGTGCCAGCAGTCCATCACCCTCCTACAATGAGCAGTTCTTC